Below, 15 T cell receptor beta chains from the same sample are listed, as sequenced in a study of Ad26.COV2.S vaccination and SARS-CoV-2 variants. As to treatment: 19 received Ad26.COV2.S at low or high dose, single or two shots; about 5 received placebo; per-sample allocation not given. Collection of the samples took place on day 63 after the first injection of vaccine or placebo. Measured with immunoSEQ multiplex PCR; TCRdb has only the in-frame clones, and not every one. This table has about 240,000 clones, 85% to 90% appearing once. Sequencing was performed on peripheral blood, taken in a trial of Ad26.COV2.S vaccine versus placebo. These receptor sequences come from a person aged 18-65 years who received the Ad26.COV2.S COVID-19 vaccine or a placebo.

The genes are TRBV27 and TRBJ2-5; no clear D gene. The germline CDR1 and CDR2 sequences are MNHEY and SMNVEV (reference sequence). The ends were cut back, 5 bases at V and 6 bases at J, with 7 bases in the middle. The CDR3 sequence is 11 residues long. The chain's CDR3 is CASSLGQTQYF. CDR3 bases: TGTGCCAGCAGTCTTGGGCAGACCCAGTACTTC.

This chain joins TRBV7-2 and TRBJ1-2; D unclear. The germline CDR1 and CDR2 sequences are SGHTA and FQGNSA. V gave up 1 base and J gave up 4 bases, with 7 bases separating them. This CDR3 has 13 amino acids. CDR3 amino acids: CASSLEGGYGYTF. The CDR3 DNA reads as TGTGCCAGCAGCTTAGAAGGTGGCTATGGCTACACCTTC.

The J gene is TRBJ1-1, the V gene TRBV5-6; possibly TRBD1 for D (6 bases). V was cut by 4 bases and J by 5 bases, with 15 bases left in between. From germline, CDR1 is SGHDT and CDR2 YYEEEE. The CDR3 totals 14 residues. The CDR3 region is CASSGLRGRTEAFF. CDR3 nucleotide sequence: TGTGCCAGCAGCGGCCTCAGGGGAAGGACTGAAGCTTTCTTT. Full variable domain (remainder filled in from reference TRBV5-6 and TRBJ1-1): DAGVTQSPTHLIKTRGQQVTLRCSPKSGHDTVSWYQQALGQGPQFIFQYYEEEERQRGNFPDRFSGHQFPNYSSELNVNALLLGDSALYLCASSGLRGRTEAFFGQGTRLTVV.

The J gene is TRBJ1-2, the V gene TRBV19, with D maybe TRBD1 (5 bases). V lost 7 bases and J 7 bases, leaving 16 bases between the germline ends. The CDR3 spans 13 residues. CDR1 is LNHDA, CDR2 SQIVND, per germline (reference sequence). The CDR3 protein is CASTFEGLGGYTF. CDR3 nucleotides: TGTGCCAGTACCTTTGAGGGGCTGGGTGGCTACACCTTC.

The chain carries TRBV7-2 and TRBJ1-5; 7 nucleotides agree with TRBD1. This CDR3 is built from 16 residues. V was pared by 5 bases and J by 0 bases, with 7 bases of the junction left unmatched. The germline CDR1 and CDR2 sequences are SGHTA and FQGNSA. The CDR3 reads CASSPFGQASNQPQHF. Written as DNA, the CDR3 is TGTGCCAGCAGCCCCTTTGGACAGGCTAGCAATCAGCCCCAGCATTTT.

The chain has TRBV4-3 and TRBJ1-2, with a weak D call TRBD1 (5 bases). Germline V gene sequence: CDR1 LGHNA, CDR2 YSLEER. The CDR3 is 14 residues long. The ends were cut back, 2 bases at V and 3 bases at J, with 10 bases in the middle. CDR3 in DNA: TGCGCCAGCAGCCAACCAGGGTCCTACTATGGCTACACCTTC. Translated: CASSQPGSYYGYTF.

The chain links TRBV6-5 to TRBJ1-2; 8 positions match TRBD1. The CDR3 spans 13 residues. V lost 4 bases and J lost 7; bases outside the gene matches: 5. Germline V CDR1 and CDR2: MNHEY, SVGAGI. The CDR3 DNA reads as TGTGCCAGCAGTTTTCAGGGGACAGGTGGCTACACCTTC. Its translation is CASSFQGTGGYTF.

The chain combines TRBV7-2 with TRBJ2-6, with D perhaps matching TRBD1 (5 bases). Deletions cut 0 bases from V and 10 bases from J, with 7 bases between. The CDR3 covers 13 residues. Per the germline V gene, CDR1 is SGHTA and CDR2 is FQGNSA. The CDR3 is CASSLAKGNVLTF. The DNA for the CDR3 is TGTGCCAGCAGCTTAGCGAAGGGGAACGTCCTGACTTTC.

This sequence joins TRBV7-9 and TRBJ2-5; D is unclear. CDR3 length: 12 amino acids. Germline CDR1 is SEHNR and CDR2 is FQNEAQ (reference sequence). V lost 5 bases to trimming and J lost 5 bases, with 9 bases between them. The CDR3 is CASSTISETQYF. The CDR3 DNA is TGTGCCAGCAGCACTATTAGCGAGACCCAGTACTTC.

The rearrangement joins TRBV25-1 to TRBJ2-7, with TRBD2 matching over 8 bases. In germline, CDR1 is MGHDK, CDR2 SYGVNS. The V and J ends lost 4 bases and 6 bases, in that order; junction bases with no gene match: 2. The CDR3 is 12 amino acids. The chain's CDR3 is CASSVSGIEQYF. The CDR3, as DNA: TGTGCCAGCAGTGTTAGCGGGATCGAGCAGTACTTC.

This chain's CDR3 is CASSRGTESSGELFF. The CDR3 nucleotides read TGTGCCAGCTCCCGTGGGACGGAGTCCTCCGGGGAGCTGTTTTTT. The chain uses TRBV18 and TRBJ2-2; D possibly uses TRBD1 or TRBD2 (5 bases each). This CDR3 has 15 amino acids. CDR1 and CDR2 from the germline V gene are KGHSH and LQKENI. V was clipped by 6 bases and J by 6 bases, with 17 bases between them.

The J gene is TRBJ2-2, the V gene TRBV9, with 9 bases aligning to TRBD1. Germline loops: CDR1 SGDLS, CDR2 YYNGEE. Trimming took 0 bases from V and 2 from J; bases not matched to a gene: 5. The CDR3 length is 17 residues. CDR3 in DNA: TGTGCCAGCAGCGTAGTTCCGGGACAGGGCAACACCGGGGAGCTGTTTTTT. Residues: CASSVVPGQGNTGELFF.

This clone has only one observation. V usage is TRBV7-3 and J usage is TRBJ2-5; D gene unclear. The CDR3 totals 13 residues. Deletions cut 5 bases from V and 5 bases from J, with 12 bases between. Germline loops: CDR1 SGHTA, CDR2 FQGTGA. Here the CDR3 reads CASSPTDGETQYF. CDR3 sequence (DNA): TGTGCCAGCAGCCCCACGGACGGGGAGACCCAGTACTTC.

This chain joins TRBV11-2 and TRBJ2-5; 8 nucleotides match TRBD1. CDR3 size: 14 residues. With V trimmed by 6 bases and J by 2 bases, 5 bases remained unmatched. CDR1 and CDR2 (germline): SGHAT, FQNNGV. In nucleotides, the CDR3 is TGTGCCAGCAGACGGAGGACAGGGCAAGAGACCCAGTACTTC. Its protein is CASRRRTGQETQYF.

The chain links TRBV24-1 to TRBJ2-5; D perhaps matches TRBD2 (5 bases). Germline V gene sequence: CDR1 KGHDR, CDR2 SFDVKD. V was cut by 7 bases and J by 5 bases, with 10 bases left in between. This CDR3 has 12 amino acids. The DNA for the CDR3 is TGTGCCACCAGCCGTCCGGGGGAGACCCAGTACTTC. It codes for CATSRPGETQYF.